This T cell receptor beta chain was captured in a study of cytomegalovirus exposure and HLA in healthy donors (dated by TCRdb to about 2017). About the investigation overall: An earlier analysis of some 500 of the donors reported more than 250 Gb of sequence data and 120 million or so unique TCR beta sequences from 190 million or so T cells. A later genetic analysis used genome-wide SNP genotypes for about 60% of the roughly 700 donors, treating that subset as a discovery cohort. Among approximately 370 genotyped donors of the cohort, an average of around 240,000 unique TCR beta nucleotide sequences was sequenced per donor, of which 15% to 20% were non-productive. An earlier analysis of 587 of the donors applied high-throughput TCR beta sequencing to assess whether each TCR beta V gene segment acted as functional or pseudogenic. Approximately 310 gigabases of sequencing data and around 87 million unique TCR sequences were included in an early release covering 550 to 650 HLA-typed donors. High-throughput TCR immunosequencing, statistical association of individual TCRs with disease status, and machine learning were combined to predict cytomegalovirus infection status. A later analysis re-examined previously published TCR beta repertoires from 500 to 700 donors and added high-resolution HLA genotyping to investigate patterns of TCR occurrence. Of the approximately 400 genotyped donors, 65% to 90% were placed in the genetic ancestry cluster associated with self-reported Caucasian donors. Roughly five DR-DQ haplotypes were handled as single units for association and clustering because linkage in the cohort was strong. Both class I and class II loci were covered by HLA typing, at four-digit resolution. In addition to the first cohort of approximately 650 subjects, a separate validation cohort of some 120 different subjects was used. Using immunosequencing, the study profiled T cell repertoires from about 610 subjects and related those repertoires to cytomegalovirus serostatus. The number of typed donors differed by locus: roughly 629-640 for A, B, C, DRB1 and DQB1; 500 to 550 for DQA1; fewer than 610 for DPA1; and some 430 for DPB1. In the later analysis, no new phenotypic data were used to find candidate immune exposures; instead, reliance was placed on TCR beta sequences and their occurrence across donors. Donor age, sex, ethnicity and CMV serostatus were compiled together with the repertoire data. The study was designed to test whether signatures of past pathogen exposure could be identified by cataloging public T cell receptors. Every discovery cohort repertoire had been produced on one sequencing platform.

Details on this clone: Its cognate antigen has yet to be identified. No base-level quality is on record; no much larger clone is a single base apart.

The cohort consisted of 650 to 850 healthy bone marrow donors. At the time of sampling, every cohort member was nominally healthy, though immune exposures that went unrecorded were likely present. The donor was CMV seronegative and was included in the group of hundreds of seronegative cohort members. Every donor gave a peripheral blood sample, and the peripheral blood mononuclear cells from that sample were used for TCR beta sequencing. The Qiagen DNeasy Blood Extraction Kit was used to extract genomic DNA from the blood cell samples. General conclusions and limits of the study: While some public TCRs were present in many individuals, most TCR sequences turned up only very rarely across donors. The sequencing pipeline was judged likely to have produced a cluster of highly shared sequence variants as a technical artifact. Three of the identified cytomegalovirus-associated TCR beta chains were confirmed in vitro to be specific for cytomegalovirus antigens. Presence/absence analyses assumed roughly uniform sequencing depth across donors, an assumption that may not hold. When HLA alleles, especially DR and DQ, strongly co-occurred, TCR associations were difficult to assign to individual alleles. Because counts were too low, 15 to 20 rarely observed V segments, including chromosome 9 orphons, were excluded from the earlier analysis of several hundred of the donors. A later analysis found that HLA-associated TCR beta chains were more clonally expanded and had lower generation probabilities than equally common non-associated chains. In a later analysis, several top co-occurrence clusters were reported to appear linked to parvovirus B19, influenza, CMV and Epstein-Barr virus. In a later genetic analysis, a missense DCLRE1C variant was associated with V-gene and J-gene trimming of TCR beta chains, and the association was replicated in an independent cohort. Most CMV-associated TCR beta chains appeared to be HLA-restricted in a later analysis, and the HLA associations seemed to be driven largely by CMV exposure. A total of about 180 TCR beta chains were listed by the study as associated with cytomegalovirus. A later analysis found that TCR association rates varied across HLA loci, with DRB1 alleles showing the most associated TCRs and HLA-C alleles the fewest. Because HLA typing was missing for some donors at each locus, association tests included only the typed subset. A further reported finding was that TCR beta sequences accurately predicted the HLA-A and HLA-B alleles for most subjects in the first cohort. A later analysis associated approximately 17,000 TCR beta sequences with specific HLA alleles at a false discovery rate of 0.05. Linkage disequilibrium might explain the correlated functional status among segregating V segments, but an unknown experimental factor could not be ruled out. Only TCR beta chains were sequenced in this cohort, and the absence of alpha or paired-chain data limited detectable features. Cytomegalovirus status was reported to be diagnosed by the classifier with high specificity and sensitivity in both the original and validation cohorts. According to a later genetic analysis, donors in an Asian-associated ancestry cluster had fewer N-insertions in productive TCRs than the roughly 670-donor mean. Some IMGT-functional V segments, including TRBV6-2 and TRBV6-3, could not be told apart with the 87-base-pair reads, so those segments were excluded. An earlier analysis of several hundred of the donors showed that most TCR beta V segments appeared in productive rearrangements either about 90% or about 30% of the time, which broadly matched IMGT annotations. Immune exposure information for the cohort was limited to CMV serostatus. According to the authors, the approach could potentially be generalized to other disease states and immunological phenotypes.

Library construction relied on the immunoSEQ multiplex PCR assay. The multiplex PCR relied on a mix of 60 forward primers for TCR Vbeta segments and 13 reverse primers for TCR Jbeta segments. A multiplex PCR assay on genomic DNA amplified the CDR3 region of rearranged TCR beta genes. Amplified TCR beta libraries were sequenced as 87-base-pair reads on the Illumina HiSeq System. In the source study's methods: Across the roughly 700 repertoires, a later analysis counted tens of millions of unique TCR beta chains, roughly 11 million of which were shared by at least two donors. To remove PCR and sequencing errors, raw reads were error-corrected and collapsed into unique sequences using a nearest-neighbor algorithm that merged closely related sequences. V, D and J gene segments were assigned by aligning CDR3 sequences to IMGT reference sequences. For a sequence to be retained, at least a six-nucleotide match to both a V gene segment and a J gene segment was required. Rearrangements were called productive when the CDR3 lacked stop codons and stayed in frame with V and J; all others were non-productive. CDR3 was defined according to IMGT convention as the region running from the second conserved V-encoded cysteine to the conserved J-encoded phenylalanine. The earlier analysis of about 570 of the donors excluded any sequence lacking an unambiguous match to a single V gene segment. In an earlier analysis of around 600 of the donors, V segments were called functional above 56.7% productive rearrangements and were called segregating when the between-donor standard deviation exceeded 5%. A statistical classification framework was developed to diagnose cytomegalovirus status using the catalog of TCR beta chain sequences. In a later analysis, V and J genes were assigned by comparing TCR nucleotide sequences against IMGT/GENE-DB human TR gene sequences. Using the TCRdist pipeline, a later analysis assigned CDR3 sequences along with most-parsimonious VDJ recombination scenarios. In a later analysis, every TCR beta chain was defined by the combination of its CDR3 amino acid sequence and its V-gene family, and reads without a unique V-gene family were dropped. A later analysis removed roughly 590 highly shared, low-generation-probability nucleotide sequences to deal with suspected cross-contamination and a sequencing artifact. A later analysis calculated a clonal expansion index for each public chain from normalized within-repertoire ranks of inferred template counts. In a later analysis, generation probabilities were computed using a VDJ recombination model fitted to out-of-frame rearrangements, and the results were checked against IGoR. In a later analysis, TCR-TCR, TCR-HLA and TCR-CMV co-occurrence was scored with hypergeometric tests, and a repertoire-size bias correction was applied to TCR pairs. To estimate false discovery rates, a later analysis permuted the HLA or CMV assignments 20 times. In a later analysis, co-occurring TCRs were grouped using DBSCAN, and TCRdist sequence similarity was added for clustering within HLA-allele-positive subsets. Repertoires with fewer than 30,000 or more than 120,000 public chains were left out of co-occurrence clustering, as were about 5 repertoires with anomalous nucleotide sharing. TCRdb obtained this table from immuneACCESS and retained in-frame rearrangements with V and J assigned. These tables miss some clones; where compared with another copy, unresolved V genes account for less than half of the shortfall, and the remainder is unexplained. The V and J calls and clone size are taken from that table; D and trimming were inferred from the DNA. This sample comprises some 150,000 clones, just under 90% of them detected only once. The ten largest account for around 5.2% of the sample.

The trim is 4 bases for V and 1 base for J, with a gap of 11 bases between the germline ends. Based on the germline V gene (reference sequence), the CDR1 and CDR2 sequences are SGHNT and YYREEE. The CDR3 holds 14 amino acids from the cysteine to the phenylalanine. The DNA shown is the 42-base CDR3, in frame from base 1. The chain couples TRBV5-4 to TRBJ2-5; tentative D gene TRBD2, with 6 bases matching. The source is a woman aged 25 to 45 in good health and CMV-seronegative. Material for sequencing was PBMCs. The CDR3 protein sequence reads: CASSQGLLQETQYF. The nucleotides are TGTGCCAGCAGCCAGGGACTCCTCCAAGAGACCCAGTACTTC.